This T cell receptor beta chain was recorded in a study of shared clonotypes between healthy human individuals (dated by TCRdb to 2020 to 2021). With respect to the entire study: The cohort comprised a couple of women and a few men aged 18 to 49 years. To estimate repertoire size and how much clonotypes are shared between individuals, the study performed deep sequencing of blood TCR repertoires from about five healthy adults. To increase sequencing depth and limit assay-specific biases, TCR repertoire library preparation and sequencing were carried out by different laboratories using diverse techniques. Each donor's leukapheresis produced roughly between roughly 0.94 and 9.5 billion PBMCs. Overall results and qualifications from the work: Because the study included a small number of donors, the genetic and exposure-history diversity represented was limited. Sampling was limited to blood, and TCR repertoires in tissue likely differ from TCR repertoires in blood. Pairwise subsampling indicated that sequencing depth was expected to affect the degree of clonotype sharing among donors.

Using the deep immunoSEQ assay, multiplex PCR amplified TCR CDR3 regions from genomic DNA. Extracted genomic DNA from each cell subset was spread evenly across all wells of several immunoSEQ 96-well plates, with each plate serving as a replicate. For unsorted PBMC, about 300 ng genomic DNA, equal to 30,000 or so T cell genomes, was loaded into each replicate PCR. Ten immunoSEQ deep assay plates were used to sequence unsorted PBMC genomic DNA. Purified libraries were quantified with a Qubit 3.0 fluorometer, sized on a Bioanalyzer 2100, and re-quantified with the KAPA Library Quantification kit. Each immunoSEQ 96-well plate was sequenced on its own single-read 150-cycle Illumina NextSeq 550 flow cell. The paper's processing steps were these. Because the immunoSEQ output held only junctional sequences and lacked quality scores, the filtering could not match the filtering applied to full-length reads. Sequences were annotated with PyIR, a Python wrapper for IgBLAST v1.9, and V/J genes and CDR3 were assigned using IMGT germline references. Reads were removed for weak V/J assignments (E-value above 1e-6), missing CDR3, stop codons, out-of-frame junctions, or ambiguous translated residues. V3J clonotypes were defined as sequences sharing an identical inferred V gene, J gene, and CDR3 amino acid sequence. The percentage overlap between two repertoires was calculated by dividing the number of shared unique clonotypes by the size of the smaller repertoire. Three approaches were used to assess repertoire richness: RTK rarefaction, the Chao1 estimator, and Recon v2.1 estimates of unobserved clonotypes. TCRdb took this table from immuneACCESS and kept in-frame rearrangements with V and J called. Such tables lack part of the clones; where checked against another copy, unresolved V genes explain under half of the gap, and the rest is unexplained. V and J calls and clone size follow that table, whereas D and trimming were derived from the DNA. Here the sample has fewer than 700,000 clones; around 81% occur a single time. Around 12% of the sample belongs to the ten largest clones.

Healthy HIV-negative adults with no recently reported acute infections or vaccinations were included as donors. Every donor was a Caucasian adult living in Nashville, Tennessee, USA. For unsorted samples, roughly 91 million PBMCs were counted, and genomic DNA was extracted using the QIAamp DNA Blood Mini kit. Blood was obtained by leukapheresis, after which PBMCs were separated by Ficoll-Histopaque density gradient centrifugation and cryopreserved in liquid nitrogen vapor phase. From cysteine to phenylalanine, the CDR3 is 11 amino acids long. Solely the CDR3 DNA is kept, with 33 bases framed from the first base. The germline V gene yields SNHLY for CDR1 and FYNNEI for CDR2. V is pared back by 4 bases and J by 8 bases, with 6 bases lying between the germline termini. About this clone itself: Its cognate antigen has yet to be identified. No per-base quality is available; no much larger clone lies one base away.

This TCR was recovered from a woman in her thirties or forties in good health. Some clones in this sample may be carry-over from other donors' samples. The sequenced sample consisted of PBMCs. The rearrangement combines TRBV2 with TRBJ2-1, with the D gene not confidently named. The CDR3 corresponds to CASSVAHEQFF. The nucleotide sequence is TGTGCCAGCAGTGTAGCCCATGAGCAGTTCTTC.